This T cell receptor (beta chain) was sequenced for a study of cytomegalovirus exposure and HLA in healthy donors. Study observations and caveats: Most TCR beta V segments were productive about 87% or about 30% of the time in an earlier analysis. Sequencing had likely introduced a cluster of highly shared sequence variants as an artifact. The classifier reportedly diagnosed cytomegalovirus status with high specificity and sensitivity.

Amplification used 60 Vbeta primers and 13 Jbeta primers. Sequencing was performed with immunoSEQ multiplex PCR; in TCRdb, only in-frame clones are kept and a portion is missing. The table includes over 150,000 clones, roughly 83% detected once. Germline loops: CDR1 SGHVS, CDR2 FQNEAQ. V was clipped by 2 bases and J by 1 base, with 8 bases between them. This CDR3 comprises 14 residues. This clone was counted a few times. Its antigen remains unidentified. This receptor was taken from a boy aged 2 to 10 in good health and CMV-seronegative. This chain links TRBV7-8 with TRBJ2-5; D is uncertain. Sample: PBMCs. The CDR3 DNA reads TGTGCCAGCAGCTTAATAAGCCCCCAAGAGACCCAGTACTTC. Amino acid sequence: CASSLISPQETQYF.